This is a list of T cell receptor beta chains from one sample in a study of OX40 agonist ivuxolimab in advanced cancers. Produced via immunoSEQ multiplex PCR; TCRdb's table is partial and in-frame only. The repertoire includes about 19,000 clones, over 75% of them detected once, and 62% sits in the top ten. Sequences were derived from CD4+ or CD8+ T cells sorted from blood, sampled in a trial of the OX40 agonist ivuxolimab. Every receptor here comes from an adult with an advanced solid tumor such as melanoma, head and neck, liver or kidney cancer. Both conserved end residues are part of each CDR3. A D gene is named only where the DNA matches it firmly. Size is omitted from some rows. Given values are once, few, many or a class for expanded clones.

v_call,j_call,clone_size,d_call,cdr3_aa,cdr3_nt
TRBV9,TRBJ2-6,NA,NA,CASSVGWFYGANVLTF,TGTGCCAGCAGCGTAGGGTGGTTTTATGGGGCCAACGTCCTGACTTTC
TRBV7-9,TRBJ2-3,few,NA,CASSSIAAYPYF,TGTGCCAGCAGCTCAATAGCGGCCTATCCGTATTTT
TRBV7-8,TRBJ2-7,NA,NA,CASSLYAQGSYEQYF,TGTGCCAGCAGCTTATACGCGCAGGGTAGCTACGAGCAGTACTTC
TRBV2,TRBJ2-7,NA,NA,CASSFNGAEQYF,TGTGCCAGCAGTTTCAATGGGGCTGAGCAGTACTTC
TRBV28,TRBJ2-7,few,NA,CASSIQTHPYEQYF,TGTGCCAGCAGTATCCAGACCCACCCATACGAGCAGTACTTC
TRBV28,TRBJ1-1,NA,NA,CASSRLQGRTEAFF,TGTGCCAGCAGTCGCCTACAGGGAAGGACTGAAGCTTTCTTT
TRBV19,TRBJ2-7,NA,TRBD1,CASSIGTGNYEQYF,TGTGCCAGTAGTATCGGGACAGGAAACTACGAGCAGTACTTC
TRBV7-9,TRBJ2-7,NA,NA,CASSSPPLYEQYF,TGTGCCAGCAGCTCGCCGCCCCTGTACGAGCAGTACTTC
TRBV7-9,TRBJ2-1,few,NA,CASSSPRGQNEQFF,TGTGCCAGCAGTTCCCCCCGGGGGCAAAATGAGCAGTTCTTC
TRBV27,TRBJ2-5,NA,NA,CASRDPPQETQYF,TGTGCCAGCCGGGACCCCCCCCAAGAGACCCAGTACTTC
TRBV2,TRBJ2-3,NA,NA,CASSTAQGWGTDTQYF,TGTGCCAGCAGTACTGCACAGGGATGGGGCACAGATACGCAGTATTTT
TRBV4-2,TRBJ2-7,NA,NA,CASRASASYEQYF,TGTGCCAGCAGGGCTAGCGCCTCCTACGAGCAGTACTTC
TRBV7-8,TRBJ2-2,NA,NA,CASSTKLPPTGELFF,TGTGCCAGCAGCACCAAACTGCCGCCCACCGGGGAGCTGTTTTTT
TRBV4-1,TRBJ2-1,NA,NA,CASSQEQPQALIEGEQFF,TGCGCCAGCAGCCAAGAACAGCCCCAAGCTCTGATAGAGGGGGAGCAGTTCTTC
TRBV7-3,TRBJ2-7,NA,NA,CASSLPTPTGPPSSYEQYF,TGTGCCAGCAGCTTACCAACCCCTACAGGGCCACCAAGCTCCTACGAGCAGTACTTC
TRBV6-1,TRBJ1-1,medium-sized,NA,CASRARQEYTEAFF,TGTGCCAGCAGGGCAAGACAGGAATACACTGAAGCTTTCTTT
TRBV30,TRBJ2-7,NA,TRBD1,CAWSVQFPGGEQYF,TGTGCCTGGAGTGTACAGTTCCCAGGGGGCGAGCAGTACTTC
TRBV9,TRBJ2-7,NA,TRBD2,CASSAGTSGGDEQYF,TGTGCCAGCAGCGCCGGGACTAGCGGGGGGGACGAGCAGTACTTC
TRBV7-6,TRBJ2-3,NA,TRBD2,CASSLTGTSGGMTDTQYF,TGTGCCAGCAGCTTAACTGGGACTAGCGGGGGGATGACAGATACGCAGTATTTT
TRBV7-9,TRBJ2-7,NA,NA,CASMGRGTYEQYF,TGTGCCAGCATGGGGCGGGGAACCTACGAGCAGTACTTC
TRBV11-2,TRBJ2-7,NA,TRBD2,CASSWGLPYEQYF,TGTGCCAGCAGCTGGGGACTACCCTACGAGCAGTACTTC
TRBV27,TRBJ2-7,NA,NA,CASSPRQSSYEQYF,TGTGCCAGCAGTCCCCGCCAGAGCTCCTACGAGCAGTACTTC
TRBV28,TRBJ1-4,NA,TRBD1,CASSLLGQINEKLFF,TGTGCCAGCAGTTTATTGGGACAGATTAATGAAAAACTGTTTTTT
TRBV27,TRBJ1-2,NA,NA,CASSSGRGDNYGYTF,TGTGCCAGCAGCTCAGGTCGGGGGGATAACTATGGCTACACCTTC